These 6 T cell receptor beta chains share one sample of origin, sequenced in a study of blood T cells in healthy people across ages. A second about 6 to 12 cycle PCR used barcoded and J-beta primers. TCRdb itself ran the 5' RACE reads through MiXCR, one entry per CDR3 protein. This sample has around 1,800,000 distinct CDR3 sequences, with about two fifths found just once. The sequencing input was blood. These receptors were collected from a human donor in good health.

The V call is TRBV2, the J call TRBJ2-2; tentative D call: TRBD1 (5 bases). V was clipped by 9 bases and J by 1 base, with 9 bases between them. Germline CDR1 is SNHLY and CDR2 is FYNNEI. The CDR3 spans 13 residues. CDR3 residues: CASNTGNTGELFF. The DNA for the CDR3 is TGTGCCAGTAATACAGGGAACACCGGGGAGCTGTTTTTT. Drawing the rest from reference TRBV2 and TRBJ2-2, the complete variable domain is EPEVTQTPSHQVTQMGQEVILRCVPISNHLYFYWYRQILGQKVEFLVSFYNNEISEKSEIFDDQFSVERPDGSNFTLKIRSTKLEDSAMYFCASNTGNTGELFFGEGSRLTVL.

J is TRBJ2-7 and V is TRBV11-2; D unresolved. The V and J ends lost 0 bases and 6 bases respectively, with 9 bases between them. The CDR3 is 13 amino acids. From germline, CDR1 is SGHAT and CDR2 FQNNGV. The CDR3: CASSLEASVEQYF. CDR3 bases: TGTGCCAGCAGCTTAGAGGCGTCTGTCGAGCAGTACTTC.

This chain links TRBV11-3 with TRBJ2-3; tentatively, D is TRBD1 or TRBD2 (6 bases each). CDR3 length equals 14 residues. The V and J ends lost 5 bases and 4 bases respectively, with 13 bases between them. Germline values: CDR1 SGHNT, CDR2 YENEEA. CDR3 sequence reads: CASSPMRGADTQYF. CDR3 in DNA: TGTGCCAGCAGCCCCATGAGGGGGGCAGATACGCAGTATTTT.

This clonotype was recorded a few times. The CDR3 loop is CASSQGAEPTNEKLFF. The CDR3, as DNA: TGCGCCAGCAGCCAAGGTGCGGAGCCGACTAATGAAAAACTGTTTTTT. The rearrangement uses TRBV4-1 and TRBJ1-4; D is unclear. The CDR3 contains 16 residues. Per germline, CDR1 MGHRA and CDR2 YSYEKL. Trimming removed 1 base from V and 2 bases from J, with 11 bases in between.

Points on this clonotype: A much more abundant neighbour one base away suggests this may be a read error. V gene TRBV29-1 combines with J gene TRBJ2-6, with D maybe TRBD1 (5 bases). The CDR3 is made up of 12 amino acids. Germline V CDR1 and CDR2: SQVTM, ANQGSEA. The CDR3 coding sequence is TGCAGCGTTGTGGCTGGGGCCAACGTCCCGACTTTC. It is translated as CSVVAGANVPTF.

The chain is built from TRBV5-1 and TRBJ2-6, with D maybe TRBD1 (6 bases). This CDR3 comprises 17 residues. The V end lost 4 bases, the J end lost 8 bases, and 22 bases lay between the germline ends. Germline V gene data show CDR1 as SGHRS and CDR2 as YFSETQ. As DNA, the CDR3 is TGCGCCAGCAGCGCGACCCCGGGACAATATGGCCCCAACGTCCTGACTTTC. It codes for CASSATPGQYGPNVLTF.